This entry features one T cell receptor (beta chain) sequence. The antigen is unknown. This sample was included in a study of cytomegalovirus exposure and HLA in healthy donors. For the study at large: The 110 million or so unique TCR beta sequences, from about 180 million T cells, were found by an earlier analysis.

Vbeta (60) and Jbeta (13) primers were used in the PCR. The repertoire was sequenced with immunoSEQ multiplex PCR; TCRdb's copy has only in-frame clones and lacks some. The sample holds 150,000 to 200,000 clones, 80% to 85% seen once. Healthy people donating bone marrow made up the donors. Study outcomes and limitations: It was confirmed in vitro that a few of the CMV-associated chains were specific for CMV antigens. Across HLA loci, a later analysis found differing TCR association rates, with DRB1 most and HLA-C fewest.

CDR1 LNHNV and CDR2 YYDKDF come from the germline V gene (reference sequence). The CDR3 sequence is 15 residues long. V shed 3 bases, J shed 2 bases, and the junction held 4 bases outside the gene matches. Sequencing was performed on PBMCs. The V and J genes are TRBV15 and TRBJ2-7; 10 nucleotides agree with TRBD2. The sequence was obtained from a man between 18 and 29 years old in good health and CMV-seronegative. CDR3 region: CATSSGLADTYEQYF. In DNA form, the CDR3 reads TGTGCCACCAGCAGTGGACTAGCGGATACCTACGAGCAGTACTTC.